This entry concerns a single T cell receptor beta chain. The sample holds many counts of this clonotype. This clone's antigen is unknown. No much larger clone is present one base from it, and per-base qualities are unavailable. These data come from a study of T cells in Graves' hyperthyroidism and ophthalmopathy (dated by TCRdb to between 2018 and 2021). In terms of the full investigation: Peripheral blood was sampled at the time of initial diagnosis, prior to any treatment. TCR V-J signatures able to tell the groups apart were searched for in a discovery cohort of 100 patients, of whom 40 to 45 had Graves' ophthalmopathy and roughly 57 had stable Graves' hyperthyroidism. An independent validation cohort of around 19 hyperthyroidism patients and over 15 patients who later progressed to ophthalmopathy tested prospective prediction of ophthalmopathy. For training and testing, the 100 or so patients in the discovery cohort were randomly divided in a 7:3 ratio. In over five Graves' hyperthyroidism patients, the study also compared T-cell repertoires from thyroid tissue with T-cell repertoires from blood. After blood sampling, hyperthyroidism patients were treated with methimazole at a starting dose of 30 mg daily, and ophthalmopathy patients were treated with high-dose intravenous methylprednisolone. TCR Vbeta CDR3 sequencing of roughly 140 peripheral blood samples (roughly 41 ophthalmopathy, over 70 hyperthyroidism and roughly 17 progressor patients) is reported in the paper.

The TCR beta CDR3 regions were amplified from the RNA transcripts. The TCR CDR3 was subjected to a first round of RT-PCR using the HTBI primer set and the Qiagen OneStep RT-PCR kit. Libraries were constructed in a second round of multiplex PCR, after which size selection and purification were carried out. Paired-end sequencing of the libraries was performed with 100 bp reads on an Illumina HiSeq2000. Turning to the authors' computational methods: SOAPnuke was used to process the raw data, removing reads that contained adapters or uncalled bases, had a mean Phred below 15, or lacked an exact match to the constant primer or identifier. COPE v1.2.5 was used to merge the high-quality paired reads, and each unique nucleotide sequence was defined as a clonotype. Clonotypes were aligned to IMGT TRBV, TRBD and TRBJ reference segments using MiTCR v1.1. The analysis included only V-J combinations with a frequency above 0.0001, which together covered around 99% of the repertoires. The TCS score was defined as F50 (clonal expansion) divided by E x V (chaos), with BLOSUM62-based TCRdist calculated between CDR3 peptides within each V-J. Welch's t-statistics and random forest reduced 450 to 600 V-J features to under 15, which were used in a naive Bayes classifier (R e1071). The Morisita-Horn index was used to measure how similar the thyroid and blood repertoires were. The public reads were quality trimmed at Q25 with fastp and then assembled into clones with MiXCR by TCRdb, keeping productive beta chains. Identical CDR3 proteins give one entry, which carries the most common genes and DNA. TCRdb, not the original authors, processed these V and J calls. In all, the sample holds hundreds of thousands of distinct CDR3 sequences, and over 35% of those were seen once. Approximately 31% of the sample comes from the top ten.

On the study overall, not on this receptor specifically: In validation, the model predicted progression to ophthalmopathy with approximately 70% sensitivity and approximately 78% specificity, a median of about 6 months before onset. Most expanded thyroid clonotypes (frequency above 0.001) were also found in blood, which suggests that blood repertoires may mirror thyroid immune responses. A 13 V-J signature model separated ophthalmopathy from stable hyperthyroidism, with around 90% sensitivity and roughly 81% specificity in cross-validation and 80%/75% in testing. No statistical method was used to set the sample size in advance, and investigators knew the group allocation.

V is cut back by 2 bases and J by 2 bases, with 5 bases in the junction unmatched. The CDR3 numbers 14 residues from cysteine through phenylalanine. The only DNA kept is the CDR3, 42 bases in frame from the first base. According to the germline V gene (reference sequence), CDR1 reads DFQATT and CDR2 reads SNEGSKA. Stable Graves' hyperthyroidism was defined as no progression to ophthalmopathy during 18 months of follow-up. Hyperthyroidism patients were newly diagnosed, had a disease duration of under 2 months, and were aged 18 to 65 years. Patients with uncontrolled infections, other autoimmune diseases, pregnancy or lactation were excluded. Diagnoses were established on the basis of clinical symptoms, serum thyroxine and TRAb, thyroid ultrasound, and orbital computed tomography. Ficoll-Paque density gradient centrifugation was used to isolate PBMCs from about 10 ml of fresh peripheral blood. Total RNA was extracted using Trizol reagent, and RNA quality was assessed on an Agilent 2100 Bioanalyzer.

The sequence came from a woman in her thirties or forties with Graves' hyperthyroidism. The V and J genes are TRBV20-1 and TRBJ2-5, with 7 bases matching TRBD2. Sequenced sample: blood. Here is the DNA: TGCAGTGCTAGACCGTCTAGCGGACAAGAGACCCAGTACTTC. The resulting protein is CSARPSSGQETQYF.